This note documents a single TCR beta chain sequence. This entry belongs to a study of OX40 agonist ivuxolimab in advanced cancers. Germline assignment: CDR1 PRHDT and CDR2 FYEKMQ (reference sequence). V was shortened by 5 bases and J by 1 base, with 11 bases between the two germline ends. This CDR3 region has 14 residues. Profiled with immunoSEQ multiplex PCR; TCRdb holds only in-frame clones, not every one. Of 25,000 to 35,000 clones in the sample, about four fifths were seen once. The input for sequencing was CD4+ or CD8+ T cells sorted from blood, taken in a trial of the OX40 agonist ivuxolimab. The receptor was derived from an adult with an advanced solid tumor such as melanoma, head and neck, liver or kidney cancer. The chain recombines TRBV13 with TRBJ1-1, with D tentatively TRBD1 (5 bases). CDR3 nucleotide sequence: TGTGCCAGCAGCCCGGGACCAAAGAACACTGAAGCTTTCTTT. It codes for CASSPGPKNTEAFF.